One sample yielded the 2 T cell receptor beta chains listed below, sequenced in a study of blood T cell repertoires in COVID-19. Libraries were prepared by immunoSEQ multiplex PCR; TCRdb keeps only in-frame clonotypes and omits some of them. Of roughly 340,000 clones detected, more than 75% appear once; the ten largest clones hold around 1.9%. The sample consisted of PBMCs or T cells enriched from blood (not recorded which). These receptors came from a man aged 40-49 years in a cohort exposed to, infected with or recovered from COVID-19 (not recorded which).

The rearrangement uses TRBV19 and TRBJ2-5; the D gene is possibly TRBD2 (6 bases). CDR3 length: 14 residues. V was pared by 6 bases and J by 4 bases, with 15 bases between. The V gene's germline CDR1 is LNHDA and CDR2 SQIVND (reference sequence). The CDR3 region is CASRSSGRGETQYF. The CDR3 nucleotides are TGTGCCAGTAGGAGTAGCGGACGCGGAGAGACCCAGTACTTC.

This clone was detected only once. The chain's CDR3 is CAWSVGLTNTEAFF. CDR3 coding DNA: TGTGCCTGGAGTGTGGGACTTACGAACACTGAAGCTTTCTTT. This sequence joins TRBV30 and TRBJ1-1, with TRBD1 as a possible D gene (5 bases). V was clipped by 0 bases and J by 1 base, with 9 bases between them. Germline CDR1 reads GTSNPN; CDR2 reads SVGIG (reference sequence). CDR3 length equals 14 residues.